The 22 T cell receptor beta chains listed next were all sequenced from one sample in a study of CXCR3-negative and CXCR3-positive naive CD8 T cells. Which antigens these TCRs recognize remains unknown. Libraries of TRB cDNA were made by 5' RACE and carried UMIs. Following a re-call of the 5' RACE reads, TCRdb has one entry per CDR3 protein and lacks DNA. The sample totals tens of thousands of distinct CDR3 sequences. Study outcomes and limitations: CXCR3-positive naive cells carried more hydrophobic TRB CDR3s than CXCR3-negative naive cells did.

Sequenced sample: naive CXCR3+ CD8+ T cells from blood. Subset of the sample: CD45RO-CCR7+CD27+CD95- naive CD8+ T cells expressing CXCR3 (TNR3+). These receptors were taken from a human donor in good health. Some clones in this sample may be carry-over from other donors' samples.

The rearrangement links TRBV10-3 to TRBJ2-3; the TCRdb call, TRBD2, lacks DNA for checking. Germline values: CDR1 ENHRY, CDR2 SYGVKD. The CDR3 runs to 17 residues. CDR3 sequence reads: CATRVLQGPKATDTQYF.

The rearrangement uses TRBV12-3 or TRBV12-4 and TRBJ2-1; TCRdb lists TRBD1, though no DNA is available to test this call. CDR3 length: 15 residues. CDR3 in amino acids: CASSPWTGNNNEQFF.

The genes are TRBV12-3 or TRBV12-4 and TRBJ2-1; checking the TCRdb D call of TRBD1 is not possible without DNA. The CDR3 extends over 14 amino acids. Here the CDR3 reads CASSRDVGVGEQFF.

The chain carries TRBV3-1 and TRBJ2-3. This CDR3 region has 15 residues. Germline V gives CDR1 LGHDT, CDR2 YNNKEL (reference sequence). CDR3 sequence: CASSQDSPSTDTQYF.

The chain recombines TRBV12-3 or TRBV12-4 with TRBJ1-2; the D gene TCRdb calls, TRBD1, cannot be checked with no DNA. This CDR3 is built from 15 residues. CDR3 sequence reads: CASSSRTGLNYGYTF.

This sequence joins TRBV12-3 or TRBV12-4 and TRBJ1-2; the TCRdb D gene call, TRBD1, has no DNA to confirm it. The CDR3 is 14 residues long. The CDR3 loop reads CASTPLDRASGYTF.

This chain uses TRBV6-2 or TRBV6-3 with TRBJ2-1. Germline CDR1 is MNHEY and CDR2 is SVGEGT. The CDR3 has 13 amino acids. The CDR3 here is CASVQSSYNEQFF.

The rearrangement uses TRBV23-1 and TRBJ2-5; the TCRdb call, TRBD1, lacks DNA for checking. TRBV23-1 is an ORF, and what it does is uncertain. The CDR3 length is 17 residues. CDR3 loop: CASRGLIRPPTQETQYF.

The gene calls are TRBV14 and TRBJ2-7; TCRdb's D gene call, TRBD1, goes unchecked for lack of DNA. The V gene's germline CDR1 is SGHDN and CDR2 FVKESK. The CDR3 consists of 16 residues. CDR3 sequence reads: CASSQGWDGVYYEQYF. Based on the CDR3 plus reference TRBV14 and TRBJ2-7, the full variable domain is EAGVTQFPSHSVIEKGQTVTLRCDPISGHDNLYWYRRVMGKEIKFLLHFVKESKQDESGMPNNRFLAERTGGTYSTLKVQPAELEDSGVYFCASSQGWDGVYYEQYFGPGTRLTVT.

The chain uses TRBV7-6 and TRBJ1-2. Per germline, CDR1 SGHVS and CDR2 FNYEAQ. The CDR3 consists of 17 residues. CDR3 protein: CASSRTDTWTDNYGYTF.

The chain has TRBV24-1 and TRBJ2-1; TCRdb gives TRBD2 as the D gene, but with no DNA this cannot be confirmed. Germline assignment: CDR1 KGHDR and CDR2 SFDVKD. This CDR3 spans 14 amino acids. The CDR3 loop is CATSLTSGYNEQFF.

The V gene is TRBV28, the J gene TRBJ2-4; checking the TCRdb D call of TRBD1 is not possible without DNA. The CDR3 has 15 amino acids. Germline V gives CDR1 MDHEN, CDR2 SYDVKM. The CDR3 spells CASSWDRGEENIQYF.

This chain joins TRBV29-1 and TRBJ2-2; without DNA, the TCRdb call of TRBD2 cannot be checked. CDR1 and CDR2 (germline): SQVTM, ANQGSEA. CDR3 length: 12 amino acids. The chain's CDR3 is CSVAGGGGELFF.

This chain joins TRBV5-1 and TRBJ1-1. Germline loops: CDR1 SGHRS, CDR2 YFSETQ. The CDR3 runs 14 residues. CDR3 loop: CASRERSMNTEAFF.

This rearrangement joins TRBV11-2 to TRBJ2-5; TCRdb proposes TRBD1, but this gene call is untestable without DNA. This CDR3 contains 12 residues. Germline assignment: CDR1 SGHAT and CDR2 FQNNGV. The CDR3 protein is CASSGRRETQYF.

The rearrangement uses TRBV27 and TRBJ2-7. The CDR3 spans 13 residues. Germline CDR1 reads MNHEY; CDR2 reads SMNVEV (reference sequence). Here the CDR3 reads CASSLADSYEQYF.

The V and J genes are TRBV27 and TRBJ2-1; absent DNA, TCRdb's TRBD1 call cannot be checked. CDR1 is MNHEY, CDR2 SMNVEV, per germline (reference sequence). There are 15 residues in the CDR3. CDR3: CASSSGGAPYNEQFF.

This sequence joins TRBV6-5 and TRBJ2-2; absent DNA, TCRdb's TRBD2 call cannot be checked. Germline V CDR1 and CDR2: MNHEY, SVGAGI. CDR3 length: 13 residues. CDR3 amino acids: CASTHGGGGELFF.

The chain employs TRBV29-1 and TRBJ2-7; the TCRdb D gene call, TRBD1, has no DNA to confirm it. Germline V gene data show CDR1 as SQVTM and CDR2 as ANQGSEA. The CDR3 is 15 residues long. The CDR3 sequence: CSVLNGVDRPYEQYF.

V usage is TRBV29-1 and J usage is TRBJ1-1; the TRBD1 assignment by TCRdb is unverifiable without DNA. Germline V gives CDR1 SQVTM, CDR2 ANQGSEA. The CDR3 totals 15 residues. CDR3 loop: CSVPVPQGMNTEAFF.

The rearrangement joins TRBV12-3 or TRBV12-4 to TRBJ2-3; the D call of TRBD1 rests on TCRdb alone, since no DNA is present to check it. The CDR3 consists of 16 residues. The CDR3 here is CASNLPGSWSTDTQYF.

This chain connects TRBV28 to TRBJ1-5. This CDR3 comprises 14 residues. Germline V gene sequence: CDR1 MDHEN, CDR2 SYDVKM. CDR3 sequence: CASSHGRRNQPQHF.